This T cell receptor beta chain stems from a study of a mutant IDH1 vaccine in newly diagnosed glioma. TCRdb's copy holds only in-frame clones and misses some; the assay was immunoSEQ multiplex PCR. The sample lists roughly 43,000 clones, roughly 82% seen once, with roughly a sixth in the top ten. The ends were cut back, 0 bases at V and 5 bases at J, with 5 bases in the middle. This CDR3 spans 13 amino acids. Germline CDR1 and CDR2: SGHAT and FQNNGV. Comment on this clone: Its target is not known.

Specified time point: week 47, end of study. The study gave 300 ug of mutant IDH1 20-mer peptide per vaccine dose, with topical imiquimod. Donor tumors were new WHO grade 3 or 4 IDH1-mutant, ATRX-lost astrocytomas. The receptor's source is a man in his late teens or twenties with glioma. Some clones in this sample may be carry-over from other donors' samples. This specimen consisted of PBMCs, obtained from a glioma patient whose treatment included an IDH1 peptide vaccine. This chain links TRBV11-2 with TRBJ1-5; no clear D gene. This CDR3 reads CASSLDRDQPQHF. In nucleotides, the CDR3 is TGTGCCAGCAGCTTAGATCGGGATCAGCCCCAGCATTTT.